A single sample is the source of the 26 T cell receptor beta chains below, sequenced in a study of cytomegalovirus exposure and HLA in healthy donors. The PCR made use of 60 Vbeta and 13 Jbeta primers. Produced via immunoSEQ multiplex PCR; TCRdb's table is partial and in-frame only. The table includes under 200,000 clones, roughly 70% detected once. The sequenced sample consisted of PBMCs. The receptors here all came from a girl aged 10-17 years in good health and CMV-seronegative.

This chain links TRBV4-1 with TRBJ2-7; D remains ambiguous. The CDR3 runs 17 residues. The V and J ends lost 4 bases and 5 bases respectively, with 24 bases between them. Germline assignment: CDR1 MGHRA and CDR2 YSYEKL. The chain's CDR3 is CASSLGRLPTEGHEQYF. CDR3 DNA: TGCGCCAGCAGCCTTGGGCGCCTACCGACGGAAGGTCACGAGCAGTACTTC.

The chain joins TRBV6-5 to TRBJ2-1; TRBD2 matches 8 bases. Per germline, CDR1 MNHEY and CDR2 SVGAGI. The CDR3 is 14 amino acids. V dropped 6 bases and J dropped 4; count of bases not matched to a gene: 5. In DNA form, the CDR3 reads TGTGCCAGCAGGGAGCGGGAGTTTTACAATGAGCAGTTCTTC. This sequence encodes CASREREFYNEQFF.

This clone was recorded a few times. The rearrangement joins TRBV2 to TRBJ1-1, with D unresolved. Trimming cost V 7 bases and J 4 bases, with 7 bases left between them. Germline CDR1 and CDR2: SNHLY and FYNNEI. The CDR3 totals 11 residues. The CDR3 protein is CASTFITEAFF. CDR3 sequence (DNA): TGTGCCAGCACCTTTATCACTGAAGCTTTCTTT.

This clone has only one observation. The V and J genes are TRBV7-3 and TRBJ2-1; 12 bases align to TRBD1. The CDR3 has 15 residues. Trimming cost V 3 bases and J 7 bases; bases outside gene matches: 4. CDR1 SGHTA and CDR2 FQGTGA come from the germline V gene. The DNA of the CDR3 is TGTGCCAGCAGCTTTGGGACAGGGGGCACGAATGAGCAGTTCTTC. Translation: CASSFGTGGTNEQFF. Full variable domain (outside the CDR3, taken from reference TRBV7-3 and TRBJ2-1): GAGVSQTPSNKVTEKGKYVELRCDPISGHTALYWYRQSLGQGPEFLIYFQGTGAADDSGLPNDRFFAVRPEGSVSTLKIQRTERGDSAVYLCASSFGTGGTNEQFFGPGTRLTVL.

This chain connects TRBV9 to TRBJ1-2, with 8 nucleotides matching TRBD1. The CDR3 totals 15 residues. With 3 bases clipped from V and 0 bases from J, the junction kept 4 bases outside the gene matches. Germline V CDR1 and CDR2: SGDLS, YYNGEE. DNA for the CDR3: TGTGCCAGCAGCGCGCCGACAGGGGCTAACTATGGCTACACCTTC. Translated: CASSAPTGANYGYTF.

This clone was observed a single time. DNA of the CDR3: TGTGCCAGCAGACAGGGAACCTACAATGAGCAGTTCTTC. Encoded protein: CASRQGTYNEQFF. The rearrangement links TRBV6-1 to TRBJ2-1, with TRBD1 as a possible D gene (6 bases). The CDR3 contains 13 residues. CDR1 is MNHNS, CDR2 SASEGT, per germline. Trimming pared 6 bases from V and 2 bases from J, leaving 8 bases between.

V and J are TRBV6-5 and TRBJ1-5; D call uncertain. V gave up 6 bases and J gave up 11 bases, with 8 bases separating them. The CDR3 is 10 amino acids. Germline CDR1 reads MNHEY; CDR2 reads SVGAGI. CDR3 nucleotides: TGTGCCAGCAGAGAGGAGACCCAGCATTTT. It is translated as CASREETQHF.

The rearrangement links TRBV6-6 to TRBJ2-3, with D hard to call. CDR3 length: 14 amino acids. Deletions cut 2 bases from V and 1 base from J, with 7 bases between. CDR1 is MNHNY and CDR2 is SVGAGI in the germline V gene (reference sequence). The CDR3 reads CASSYELGTDTQYF. Written as DNA, the CDR3 is TGTGCCAGCAGTTACGAGCTGGGCACAGATACGCAGTATTTT.

The chain couples TRBV19 to TRBJ2-7; a weak D match, TRBD1 (5 bases). Trimming left V 3 bases short and J 3 bases short, with 12 bases between. In germline, CDR1 is LNHDA, CDR2 SQIVND (reference sequence). This CDR3 has 14 amino acids. Written as DNA, the CDR3 is TGTGCCAGTAGTATGCGACAGAAATACTACGAGCAGTACTTC. Residues: CASSMRQKYYEQYF. The full variable domain, completed using reference TRBV19 and TRBJ2-7, is DGGITQSPKYLFRKEGQNVTLSCEQNLNHDAMYWYRQDPGQGLRLIYYSQIVNDFQKGDIAEGYSVSREKKESFPLTVTSAQKNPTAFYLCASSMRQKYYEQYFGPGTRLTVT.

The V call is TRBV18, the J call TRBJ1-5; TRBD1 matches at 10 bases. The CDR3 contains 15 residues. Trimming at V came to 2 bases and at J to 7 bases, leaving 5 bases not matched to a gene. Germline V gene sequence: CDR1 KGHSH, CDR2 LQKENI. This chain's CDR3 is CASSPGTGEVQPQHF. The CDR3 nucleotides are TGTGCCAGCTCACCAGGGACAGGGGAGGTCCAGCCCCAGCATTTT.

The V and J genes are TRBV27 and TRBJ2-7, with 7 bases aligning to TRBD1. This CDR3 is 14 amino acids long. V lost 6 bases and J lost 0; bases outside the gene matches: 5. From germline, CDR1 is MNHEY and CDR2 SMNVEV (reference sequence). Here the CDR3 reads CASRPGTDSYEQYF. The CDR3 DNA is TGTGCCAGCAGACCCGGGACAGACTCCTACGAGCAGTACTTC.

V is TRBV7-9 and J is TRBJ1-6; 9 bases line up with TRBD1. The CDR3 sequence is 16 residues long. Germline lookup yields CDR1 SEHNR and CDR2 FQNEAQ (reference sequence). The V and J ends lost 1 base and 9 bases, in that order; junction bases with no gene match: 7. CDR3 DNA: TGTGCCAGCAGCTTAGGTGGGACAGGGACGAGTTCACCCCTCCACTTT. It codes for CASSLGGTGTSSPLHF.

In its sample, this clone was seen once. V usage is TRBV2 and J usage is TRBJ2-3, with 12 bases identical to TRBD2. Trimming at V came to 6 bases and at J to 5 bases, leaving 9 bases not matched to a gene. The CDR3 contains 16 residues. CDR1 and CDR2 (germline): SNHLY, FYNNEI. This chain's CDR3 is CASRASSGGALDTQYF. The CDR3 bases are TGTGCCAGCAGGGCGTCTAGCGGGGGGGCCCTAGATACGCAGTATTTT.

J is TRBJ1-5 and V is TRBV7-6; tentative D call: TRBD1 (5 bases). The CDR3 length is 15 residues. V was pared by 5 bases and J by 1 base, with 12 bases between. Germline loops: CDR1 SGHVS, CDR2 FNYEAQ. The CDR3 DNA reads as TGTGCCAGCAGCGGCGGGGAGGGGAGCAATCAGCCCCAGCATTTT. It specifies CASSGGEGSNQPQHF.

The chain employs TRBV29-1 and TRBJ2-5, with 9 bases that match TRBD1. The CDR3 sequence is 13 residues long. The V gene's germline CDR1 is SQVTM and CDR2 ANQGSEA. V lost 6 bases and J lost 4; bases outside the gene matches: 6. CDR3 nucleotides: TGCAGCGTCCGAACAGGGGGCAGAGAGACCCAGTACTTC. Protein product: CSVRTGGRETQYF.

The chain is built from TRBV9 and TRBJ1-2, with a weak D call TRBD1 (6 bases). Germline values: CDR1 SGDLS, CDR2 YYNGEE. V was cut by 2 bases and J by 4 bases, with 9 bases left in between. The CDR3 runs to 13 residues. CDR3 residues: CASSVTGSYGYTF. CDR3 nucleotides: TGTGCCAGCAGCGTCACAGGGAGCTATGGCTACACCTTC.

The V gene is TRBV7-9, the J gene TRBJ1-2; the match to TRBD1 covers 9 bases. V was clipped by 1 base and J by 7 bases; unmatched bases: 10. The CDR3 consists of 16 residues. Looked up from germline, CDR1 is SEHNR and CDR2 is FQNEAQ (reference sequence). The CDR3 sequence is CASSLGVRDREAGYTF. In nucleotides, the CDR3 is TGTGCCAGCAGCTTAGGAGTCCGGGACAGGGAAGCTGGCTACACCTTC. Based on the CDR3 plus reference TRBV7-9 and TRBJ1-2, the full variable domain is DTGVSQNPRHKITKRGQNVTFRCDPISEHNRLYWYRQTLGQGPEFLTYFQNEAQLEKSRLLSDRFSAERPKGSFSTLEIQRTEQGDSAMYLCASSLGVRDREAGYTFGSGTRLTVV.

V and J are TRBV9 and TRBJ1-2; the D gene is possibly TRBD1 (5 bases). Per the germline V gene, CDR1 is SGDLS and CDR2 is YYNGEE. The germline V and J ends were trimmed by 3 bases and 2 bases, with 17 bases remaining between them. This CDR3 contains 16 residues. This CDR3 reads CASSGRGGGPNYGYTF. In nucleotides, the CDR3 is TGTGCCAGCAGCGGCCGGGGGGGTGGACCCAACTATGGCTACACCTTC. The full variable domain, with the rest looked up from reference TRBV9 and TRBJ1-2, is DSGVTQTPKHLITATGQRVTLRCSPRSGDLSVYWYQQSLDQGLQFLIQYYNGEERAKGNILERFSAQQFPDLHSELNLSSLELGDSALYFCASSGRGGGPNYGYTFGSGTRLTVV.

The CDR3 DNA reads as TGTGCCAGCAGCCCAACAAGGACAGGGATGAAGACCCAGTACTTC. This encodes CASSPTRTGMKTQYF. The J gene is TRBJ2-5, the V gene TRBV7-3; 8 nucleotides match TRBD1. Trimming at V came to 5 bases and at J to 6 bases, leaving 11 bases not matched to a gene. Germline V gives CDR1 SGHTA, CDR2 FQGTGA. The CDR3 has 15 residues. The full variable domain, completed using reference TRBV7-3 and TRBJ2-5, is GAGVSQTPSNKVTEKGKYVELRCDPISGHTALYWYRQSLGQGPEFLIYFQGTGAADDSGLPNDRFFAVRPEGSVSTLKIQRTERGDSAVYLCASSPTRTGMKTQYFGPGTRLLVL.

The chain recombines TRBV7-8 with TRBJ2-7; TRBD2 matches 10 bases. The CDR3 is made up of 16 amino acids. The junction had 4 bases not matched to a gene; V was cut back by 2 bases and J by 0 bases. Germline CDR1 is SGHVS and CDR2 is FQNEAQ. CDR3 amino acids: CASSLQGTSASYEQYF. The CDR3 DNA reads TGTGCCAGCAGCTTACAAGGGACTAGCGCCTCCTACGAGCAGTACTTC.

This chain links TRBV6-5 with TRBJ2-3; TRBD2 is a possible D gene (5 bases). CDR3 size: 16 residues. Trimming pared 0 bases from V and 4 bases from J, leaving 14 bases between. Germline CDR1 MNHEY, CDR2 SVGAGI. The CDR3: CASSYSNLARPDTQYF. The DNA of the CDR3 is TGTGCCAGCAGTTACTCGAATCTAGCCCGCCCAGATACGCAGTATTTT.

Comment on this clone: This sample also contains other DNA sequences that code for the same CDR3. V is TRBV5-1 and J is TRBJ1-1; TRBD1 matches at 9 bases. Unmatched junction bases numbered 2, after V lost 4 bases and J lost 1 base. Germline CDR1 is SGHRS and CDR2 is YFSETQ. The CDR3 length is 14 residues. CDR3 region: CASSTGQGNTEAFF. In DNA form, the CDR3 reads TGCGCCAGCAGCACGGGACAGGGGAACACTGAAGCTTTCTTT. Variable domain in full (rest from reference TRBV5-1 and TRBJ1-1): KAGVTQTPRYLIKTRGQQVTLSCSPISGHRSVSWYQQTPGQGLQFLFEYFSETQRNKGNFPGRFSGRQFSNSRSEMNVSTLELGDSALYLCASSTGQGNTEAFFGQGTRLTVV.

This chain connects TRBV6-1 to TRBJ1-2, with D possibly TRBD1 on 5 matching bases. V lost 6 bases and J lost 3, with 14 bases in between. The CDR3 is 14 residues long. Germline V lookup: CDR1 MNHNS, CDR2 SASEGT. CDR3 protein: CASRPGGVYYGYTF. The CDR3 DNA follows: TGTGCCAGCAGGCCCGGGGGGGTTTACTATGGCTACACCTTC.

In its sample, this clone was seen a few times. The chain employs TRBV15 and TRBJ2-2; 7 nucleotides line up with TRBD1. Germline loops: CDR1 LNHNV, CDR2 YYDKDF (reference sequence). The CDR3 has 14 amino acids. Germline trimming cut 3 bases from V and 5 bases from J; bases unmatched to any gene: 3. CDR3 nucleotide sequence: TGTGCCACCAGCAGCGACAGGGAAACCGGGGAGCTGTTTTTT. Translating gives CATSSDRETGELFF.

This clone showed up many times. The rearrangement links TRBV15 to TRBJ2-1, with TRBD2 matching 8 bases. CDR1 and CDR2 (germline): LNHNV, YYDKDF (reference sequence). The CDR3 consists of 14 residues. Germline trimming cut 8 bases from V and 7 bases from J; bases unmatched to any gene: 10. The CDR3 protein is CATVRLAGLNEQFF. The CDR3 nucleotides are TGTGCCACCGTACGCCTAGCGGGTCTTAATGAGCAGTTCTTC.

The chain is built from TRBV11-2 and TRBJ2-1; the D gene is possibly TRBD2 (5 bases). Germline assignment: CDR1 SGHAT and CDR2 FQNNGV. This CDR3 spans 15 amino acids. Trimming cost V 2 bases and J 9 bases, with 17 bases left between them. The CDR3 DNA follows: TGTGCCAGCAGCTTACCGACGGCCTCTGGGAGTGAGCAGTTCTTC. Residues: CASSLPTASGSEQFF.